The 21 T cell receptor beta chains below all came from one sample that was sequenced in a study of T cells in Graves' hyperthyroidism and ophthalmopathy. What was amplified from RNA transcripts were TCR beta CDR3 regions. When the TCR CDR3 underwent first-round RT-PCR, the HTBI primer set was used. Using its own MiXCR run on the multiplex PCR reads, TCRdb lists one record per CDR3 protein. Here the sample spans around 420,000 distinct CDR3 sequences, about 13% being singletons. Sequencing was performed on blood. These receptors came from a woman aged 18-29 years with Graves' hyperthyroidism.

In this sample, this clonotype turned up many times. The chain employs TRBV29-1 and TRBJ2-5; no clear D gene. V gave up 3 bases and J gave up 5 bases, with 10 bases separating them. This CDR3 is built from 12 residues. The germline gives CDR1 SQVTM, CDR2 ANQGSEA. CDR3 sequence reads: CSVEGQQETQYF. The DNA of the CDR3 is TGCAGCGTTGAGGGTCAGCAGGAGACCCAGTACTTC.

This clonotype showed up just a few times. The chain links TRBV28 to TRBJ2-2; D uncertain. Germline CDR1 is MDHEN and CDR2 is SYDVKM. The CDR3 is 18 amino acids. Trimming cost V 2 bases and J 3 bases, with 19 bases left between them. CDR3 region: CASSLLPGPSRDTGELFF. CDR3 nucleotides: TGTGCCAGCAGTTTACTCCCCGGACCTAGTAGGGACACCGGGGAGCTGTTTTTT.

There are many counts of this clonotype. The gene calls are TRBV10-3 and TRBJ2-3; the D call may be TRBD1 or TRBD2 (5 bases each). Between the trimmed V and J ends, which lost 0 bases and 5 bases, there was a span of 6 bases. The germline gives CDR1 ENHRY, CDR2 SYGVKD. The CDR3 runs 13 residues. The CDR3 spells CAISESGEDTQYF. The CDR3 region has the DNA TGTGCCATCAGTGAGTCGGGGGAAGATACGCAGTATTTT.

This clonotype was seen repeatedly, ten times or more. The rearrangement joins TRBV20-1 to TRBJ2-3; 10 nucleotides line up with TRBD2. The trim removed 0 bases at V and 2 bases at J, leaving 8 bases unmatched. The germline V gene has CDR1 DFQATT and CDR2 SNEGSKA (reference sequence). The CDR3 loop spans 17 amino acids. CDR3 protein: CSARDFSGRPDTDTQYF. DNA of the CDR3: TGCAGTGCTAGAGACTTTAGCGGGAGGCCGGACACAGATACGCAGTATTTT.

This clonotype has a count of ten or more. This CDR3 is CASRPGQGARYGYTF. The DNA for the CDR3 is TGTGCCAGCAGACCTGGACAGGGGGCGCGCTATGGCTACACCTTC. The gene calls are TRBV6-1 and TRBJ1-2; 11 bases agree with TRBD1. J gave up 4 bases and V 6 bases, and 7 bases lay outside the gene matches. Germline CDR1 and CDR2: MNHNS and SASEGT. The CDR3 consists of 15 residues.

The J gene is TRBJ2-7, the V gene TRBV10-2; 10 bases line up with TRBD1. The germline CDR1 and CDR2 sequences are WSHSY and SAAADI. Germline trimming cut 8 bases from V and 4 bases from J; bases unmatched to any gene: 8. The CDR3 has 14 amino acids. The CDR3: CASGGTGVSYEQYF. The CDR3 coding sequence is TGCGCCAGCGGGGGGACAGGGGTTTCGTACGAGCAGTACTTC.

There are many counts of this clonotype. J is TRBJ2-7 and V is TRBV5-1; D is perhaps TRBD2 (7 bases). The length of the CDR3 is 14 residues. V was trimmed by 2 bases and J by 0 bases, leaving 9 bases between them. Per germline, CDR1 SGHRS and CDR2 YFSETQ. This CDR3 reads CASSFGGASYEQYF. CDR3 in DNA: TGCGCCAGCAGCTTTGGGGGGGCCTCCTACGAGCAGTACTTC.

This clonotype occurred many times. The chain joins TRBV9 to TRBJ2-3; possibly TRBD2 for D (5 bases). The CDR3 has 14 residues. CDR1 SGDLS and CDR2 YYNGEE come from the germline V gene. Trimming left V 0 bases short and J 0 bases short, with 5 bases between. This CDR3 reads CASSVGTSTDTQYF. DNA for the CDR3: TGTGCCAGCAGCGTAGGGACTAGCACAGATACGCAGTATTTT. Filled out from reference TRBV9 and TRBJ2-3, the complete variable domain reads DSGVTQTPKHLITATGQRVTLRCSPRSGDLSVYWYQQSLDQGLQFLIQYYNGEERAKGNILERFSAQQFPDLHSELNLSSLELGDSALYFCASSVGTSTDTQYFGPGTRLTVL.

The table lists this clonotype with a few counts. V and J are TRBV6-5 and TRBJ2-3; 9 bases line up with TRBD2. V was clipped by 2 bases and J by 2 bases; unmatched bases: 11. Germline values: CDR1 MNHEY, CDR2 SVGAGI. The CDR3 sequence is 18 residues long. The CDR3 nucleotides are TGTGCCAGCAGTTACCACCGCTCCAAGCGGGAGGACACAGATACGCAGTATTTT. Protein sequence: CASSYHRSKREDTDTQYF.

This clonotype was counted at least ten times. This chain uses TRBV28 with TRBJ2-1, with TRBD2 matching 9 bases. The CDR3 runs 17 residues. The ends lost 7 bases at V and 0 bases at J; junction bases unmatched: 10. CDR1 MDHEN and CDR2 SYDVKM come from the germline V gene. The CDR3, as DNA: TGTGCCAGCACCCCTTGGGCGGGGGGGAGCTCCTACAATGAGCAGTTCTTC. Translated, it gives CASTPWAGGSSYNEQFF.

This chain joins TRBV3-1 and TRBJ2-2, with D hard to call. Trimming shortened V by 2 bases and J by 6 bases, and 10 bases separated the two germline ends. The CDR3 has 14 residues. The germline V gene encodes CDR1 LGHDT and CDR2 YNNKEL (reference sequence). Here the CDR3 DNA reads TGTGCCAGCAGCCAACTTTGGGTTCCCGGGGAGCTGTTTTTT. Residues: CASSQLWVPGELFF.

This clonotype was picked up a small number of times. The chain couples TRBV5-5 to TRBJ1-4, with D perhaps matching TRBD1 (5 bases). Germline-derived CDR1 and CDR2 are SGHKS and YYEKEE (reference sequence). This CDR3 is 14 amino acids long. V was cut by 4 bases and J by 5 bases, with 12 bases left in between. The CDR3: CASSRAQGNEKLFF. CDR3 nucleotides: TGTGCCAGCAGCCGAGCCCAGGGAAATGAAAAACTGTTTTTT.

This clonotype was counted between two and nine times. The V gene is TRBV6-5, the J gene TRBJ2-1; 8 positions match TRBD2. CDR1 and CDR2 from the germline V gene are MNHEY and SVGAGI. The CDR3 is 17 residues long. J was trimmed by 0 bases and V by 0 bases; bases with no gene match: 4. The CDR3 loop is CASSYSRSGSSYNEQFF. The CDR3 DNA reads TGTGCCAGCAGTTACTCGAGAAGCGGGAGCTCCTACAATGAGCAGTTCTTC.

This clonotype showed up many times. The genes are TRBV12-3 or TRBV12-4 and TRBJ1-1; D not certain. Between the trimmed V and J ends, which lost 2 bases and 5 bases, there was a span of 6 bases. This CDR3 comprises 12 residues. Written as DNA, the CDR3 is TGTGCCAGCAGTTTAACGGGGACTGAAGCTTTCTTT. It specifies CASSLTGTEAFF.

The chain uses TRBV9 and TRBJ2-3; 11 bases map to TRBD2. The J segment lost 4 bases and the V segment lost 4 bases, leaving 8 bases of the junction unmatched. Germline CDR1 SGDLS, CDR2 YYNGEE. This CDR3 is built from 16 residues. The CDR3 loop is CASSPVTSGRPDTQYF. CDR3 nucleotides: TGTGCCAGCAGCCCTGTAACTAGCGGGAGACCAGATACGCAGTATTTT.

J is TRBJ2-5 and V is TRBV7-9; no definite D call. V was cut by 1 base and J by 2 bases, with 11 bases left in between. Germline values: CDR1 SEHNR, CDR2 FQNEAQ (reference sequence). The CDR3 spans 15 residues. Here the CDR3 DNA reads TGTGCCAGCAGCTTAGTCTTAGGCAGGCAAGAGACCCAGTACTTC. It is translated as CASSLVLGRQETQYF.

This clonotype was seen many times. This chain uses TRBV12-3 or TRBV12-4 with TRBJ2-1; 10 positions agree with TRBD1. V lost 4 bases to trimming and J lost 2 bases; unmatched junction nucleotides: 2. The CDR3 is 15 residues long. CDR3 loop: CASSSGQGPYNEQFF. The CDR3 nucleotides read TGTGCCAGCAGTTCGGGACAGGGGCCCTACAATGAGCAGTTCTTC.

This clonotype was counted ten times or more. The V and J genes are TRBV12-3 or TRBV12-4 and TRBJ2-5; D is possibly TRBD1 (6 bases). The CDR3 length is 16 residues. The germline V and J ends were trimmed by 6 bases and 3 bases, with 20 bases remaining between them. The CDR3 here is CASSLRWQPGEETQYF. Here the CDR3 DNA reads TGTGCCAGCAGCCTACGGTGGCAACCAGGGGAAGAGACCCAGTACTTC.

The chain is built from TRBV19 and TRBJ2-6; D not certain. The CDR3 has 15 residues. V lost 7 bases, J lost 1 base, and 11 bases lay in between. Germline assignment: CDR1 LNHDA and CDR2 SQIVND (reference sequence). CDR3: CASIPGHSGANVLTF. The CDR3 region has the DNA TGTGCCAGTATTCCCGGGCATTCTGGGGCCAACGTCCTGACTTTC.

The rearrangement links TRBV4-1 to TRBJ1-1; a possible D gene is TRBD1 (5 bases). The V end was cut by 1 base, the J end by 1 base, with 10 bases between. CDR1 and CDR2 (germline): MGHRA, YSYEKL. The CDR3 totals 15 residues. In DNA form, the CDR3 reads TGCGCCAGCAGCCAAGGTTTGAGGGGGAACACTGAAGCTTTCTTT. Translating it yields CASSQGLRGNTEAFF.

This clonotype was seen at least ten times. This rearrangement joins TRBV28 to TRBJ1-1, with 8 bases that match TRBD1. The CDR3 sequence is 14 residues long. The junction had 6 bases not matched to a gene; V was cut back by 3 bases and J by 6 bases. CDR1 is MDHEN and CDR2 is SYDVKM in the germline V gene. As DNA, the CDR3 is TGTGCCAGCAGTTTTGGGCAGGGGGCGTCTGAAGCTTTCTTT. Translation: CASSFGQGASEAFF.